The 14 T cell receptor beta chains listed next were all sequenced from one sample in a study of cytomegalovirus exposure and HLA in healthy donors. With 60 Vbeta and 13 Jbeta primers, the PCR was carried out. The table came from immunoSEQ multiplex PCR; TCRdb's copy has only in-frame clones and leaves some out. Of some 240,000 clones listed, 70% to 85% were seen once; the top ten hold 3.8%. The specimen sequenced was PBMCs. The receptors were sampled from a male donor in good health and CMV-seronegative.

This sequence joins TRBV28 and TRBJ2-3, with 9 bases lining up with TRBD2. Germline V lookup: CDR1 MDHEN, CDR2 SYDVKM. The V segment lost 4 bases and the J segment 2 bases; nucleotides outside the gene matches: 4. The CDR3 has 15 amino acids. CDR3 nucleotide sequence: TGTGCCAGCAGTTATAGCGGGAGCGTCACAGATACGCAGTATTTT. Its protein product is CASSYSGSVTDTQYF.

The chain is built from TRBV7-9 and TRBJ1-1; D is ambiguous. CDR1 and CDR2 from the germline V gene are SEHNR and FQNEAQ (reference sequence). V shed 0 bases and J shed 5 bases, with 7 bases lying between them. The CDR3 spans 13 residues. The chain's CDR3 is CASSLAGRTEAFF. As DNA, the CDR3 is TGTGCCAGCAGCTTAGCAGGGAGAACTGAAGCTTTCTTT.

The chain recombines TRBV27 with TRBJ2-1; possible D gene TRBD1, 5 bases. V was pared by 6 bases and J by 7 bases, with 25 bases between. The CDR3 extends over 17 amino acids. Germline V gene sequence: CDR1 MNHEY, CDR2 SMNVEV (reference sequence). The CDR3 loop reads CASSQGAGANRWNEQFF. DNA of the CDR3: TGTGCCAGCAGCCAAGGGGCTGGCGCGAACCGTTGGAATGAGCAGTTCTTC.

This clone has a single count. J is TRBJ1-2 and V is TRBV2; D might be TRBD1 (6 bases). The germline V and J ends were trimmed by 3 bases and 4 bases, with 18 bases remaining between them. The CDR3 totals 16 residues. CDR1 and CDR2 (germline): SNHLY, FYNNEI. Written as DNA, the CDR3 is TGTGCCAGCAGTGAGGTTGGTCAGGGGAATATCTATGGCTACACCTTC. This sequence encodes CASSEVGQGNIYGYTF.

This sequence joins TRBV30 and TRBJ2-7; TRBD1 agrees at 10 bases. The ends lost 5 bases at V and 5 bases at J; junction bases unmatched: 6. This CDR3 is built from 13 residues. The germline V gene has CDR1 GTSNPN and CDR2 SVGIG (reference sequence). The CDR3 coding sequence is TGTGCCTGGGATAGACAGGGGGCCCACGAGCAGTACTTC. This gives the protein CAWDRQGAHEQYF.

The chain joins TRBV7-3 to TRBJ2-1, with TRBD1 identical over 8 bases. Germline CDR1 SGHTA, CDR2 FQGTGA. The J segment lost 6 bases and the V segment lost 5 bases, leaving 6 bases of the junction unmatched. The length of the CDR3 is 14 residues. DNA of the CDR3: TGTGCCAGCAGCCTGGACAGGGTTGGCAATGAGCAGTTCTTC. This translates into CASSLDRVGNEQFF.

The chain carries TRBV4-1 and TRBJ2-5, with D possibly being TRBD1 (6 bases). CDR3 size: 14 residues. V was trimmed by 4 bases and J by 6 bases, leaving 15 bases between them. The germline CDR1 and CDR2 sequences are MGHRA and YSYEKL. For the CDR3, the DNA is TGCGCCAGCAGCCGAGCACAGGGTTCCAAGACCCAGTACTTC. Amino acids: CASSRAQGSKTQYF.

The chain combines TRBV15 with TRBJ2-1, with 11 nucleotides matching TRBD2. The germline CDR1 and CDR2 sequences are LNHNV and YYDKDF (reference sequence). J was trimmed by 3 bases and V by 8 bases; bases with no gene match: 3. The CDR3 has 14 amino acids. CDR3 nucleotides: TGTGCCACCGACGGACTAGCGGGCTACAATGAGCAGTTCTTC. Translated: CATDGLAGYNEQFF. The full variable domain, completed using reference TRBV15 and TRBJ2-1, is DAMVIQNPRYQVTQFGKPVTLSCSQTLNHNVMYWYQQKSSQAPKLLFHYYDKDFNNEADTPDNFQSRRPNTSFCFLDIRSPGLGDTAMYLCATDGLAGYNEQFFGPGTRLTVL.

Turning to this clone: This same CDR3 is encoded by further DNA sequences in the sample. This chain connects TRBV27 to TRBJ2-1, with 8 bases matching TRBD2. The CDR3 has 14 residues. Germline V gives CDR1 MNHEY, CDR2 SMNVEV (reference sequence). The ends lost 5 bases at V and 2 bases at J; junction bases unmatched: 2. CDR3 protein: CASSPGLAYNEQFF. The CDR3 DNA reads TGTGCCAGCAGTCCGGGACTAGCCTACAATGAGCAGTTCTTC.

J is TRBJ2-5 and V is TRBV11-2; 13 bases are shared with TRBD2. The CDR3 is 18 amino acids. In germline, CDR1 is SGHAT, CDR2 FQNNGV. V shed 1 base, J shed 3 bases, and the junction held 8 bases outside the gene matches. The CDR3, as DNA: TGTGCCAGCAGCTTAGTTTTTGGACTAGCGGGAGAAAAAGAGACCCAGTACTTC. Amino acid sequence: CASSLVFGLAGEKETQYF.

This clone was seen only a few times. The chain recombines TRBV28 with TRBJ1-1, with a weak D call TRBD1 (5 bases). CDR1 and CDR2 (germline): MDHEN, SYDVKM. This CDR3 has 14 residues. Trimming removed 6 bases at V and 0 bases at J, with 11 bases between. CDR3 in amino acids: CASRPGYMNTEAFF. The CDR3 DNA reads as TGTGCCAGCAGACCAGGGTACATGAACACTGAAGCTTTCTTT.

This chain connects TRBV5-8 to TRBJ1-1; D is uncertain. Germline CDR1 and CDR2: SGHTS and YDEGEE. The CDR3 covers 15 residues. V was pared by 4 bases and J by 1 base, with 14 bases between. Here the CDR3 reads CASSPEGQENTEAFF. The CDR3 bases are TGTGCCAGCAGCCCAGAGGGCCAGGAGAACACTGAAGCTTTCTTT.

The DNA of the CDR3 is TGCAGCGTTGAGGTCCCCGAGGCTGCCTCCTACAATGAGCAGTTCTTC. Protein product: CSVEVPEAASYNEQFF. V gene TRBV29-1 combines with J gene TRBJ2-1; D gene unclear. Looked up from germline, CDR1 is SQVTM and CDR2 is ANQGSEA. V was shortened by 3 bases and J by 0 bases, with 15 bases between the two germline ends. CDR3 length equals 16 residues.

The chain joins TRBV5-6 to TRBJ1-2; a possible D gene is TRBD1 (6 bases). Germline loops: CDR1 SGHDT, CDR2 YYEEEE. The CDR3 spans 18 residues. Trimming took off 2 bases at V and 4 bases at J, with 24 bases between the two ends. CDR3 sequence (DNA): TGTGCCAGCAGCTTATATATTTCAGGGGCATCTGTTGCCTATGGCTACACCTTC. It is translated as CASSLYISGASVAYGYTF.